Included here is one T cell receptor beta chain sequence, with context. Its antigen is not identified. TCRdb itself ran the reads through MiXCR, one entry per CDR3 protein. In the table there are some 400,000 distinct CDR3 sequences, around 18% of which are singletons. The sample belongs to a study of T cell repertoires in cytomegalovirus infection. Background on the study: Both a matching HLA type and CMV infection were indicated by public TCR beta signatures.

Findings of the study overall: Pooled public TCR beta family frequency picked out CMV carriers with the relevant HLA. Across the ex vivo response, the dominant clonotypes were HLA-C-restricted CMV-specific TCR beta clonotypes.

This sequence originates from a human donor in good health (CMV status not recorded). Some clones in this sample may be carry-over from other donors' samples. The sequencing sample was made of PBMCs.

The DNA for the CDR3 is TGTGCCAGCAGCCAAGCCCCTTGGAAGGGTACCTATAATTCACCCCTCCACTTT. Residues: CASSQAPWKGTYNSPLHF. The chain recombines TRBV14 with TRBJ1-6; D not resolved. V was clipped by 1 base and J by 2 bases, with 15 bases between them. The CDR3 sequence is 18 residues long. Germline CDR1 and CDR2: SGHDN and FVKESK.